The clone carrying this T cell receptor (beta chain) was seen only a few times. The antigen remains unidentified. Unique molecular identifiers were used in preparing the TCRbeta library. Using its own MiXCR run on the PCR reads, TCRdb lists one record per CDR3 protein. Among about 980,000 distinct CDR3 sequences listed, roughly 29% were seen once. This sample is drawn from a study of T-cell reconstitution after alpha-beta-depleted transplantation in children. General observations from the study: Several hundred rapidly expanded clones from non-depleted graft cells reportedly supplied alpha-beta T cells about two months post-transplant.

The trim removed 3 bases at V and 7 bases at J, leaving 16 bases unmatched. Germline V lookup: CDR1 KGHDR, CDR2 SFDVKD. There are 18 residues in the CDR3. Sequences were derived from PBMCs, mostly from graft donor cells, sampled 360 days after TCRalphabeta/CD19-depleted stem cell transplant. This rearrangement joins TRBV24-1 to TRBJ2-1; 8 positions match TRBD1. The TCR comes from a boy less than two years old who had a stem cell transplant for SCID, so the T cells may come from the graft donor. CDR3 sequence (DNA): TGTGCCACCAGTGATCCCTCCTTAGACAGGGGAGGAGTTAATGAGCAGTTCTTC. Translation: CATSDPSLDRGGVNEQFF.